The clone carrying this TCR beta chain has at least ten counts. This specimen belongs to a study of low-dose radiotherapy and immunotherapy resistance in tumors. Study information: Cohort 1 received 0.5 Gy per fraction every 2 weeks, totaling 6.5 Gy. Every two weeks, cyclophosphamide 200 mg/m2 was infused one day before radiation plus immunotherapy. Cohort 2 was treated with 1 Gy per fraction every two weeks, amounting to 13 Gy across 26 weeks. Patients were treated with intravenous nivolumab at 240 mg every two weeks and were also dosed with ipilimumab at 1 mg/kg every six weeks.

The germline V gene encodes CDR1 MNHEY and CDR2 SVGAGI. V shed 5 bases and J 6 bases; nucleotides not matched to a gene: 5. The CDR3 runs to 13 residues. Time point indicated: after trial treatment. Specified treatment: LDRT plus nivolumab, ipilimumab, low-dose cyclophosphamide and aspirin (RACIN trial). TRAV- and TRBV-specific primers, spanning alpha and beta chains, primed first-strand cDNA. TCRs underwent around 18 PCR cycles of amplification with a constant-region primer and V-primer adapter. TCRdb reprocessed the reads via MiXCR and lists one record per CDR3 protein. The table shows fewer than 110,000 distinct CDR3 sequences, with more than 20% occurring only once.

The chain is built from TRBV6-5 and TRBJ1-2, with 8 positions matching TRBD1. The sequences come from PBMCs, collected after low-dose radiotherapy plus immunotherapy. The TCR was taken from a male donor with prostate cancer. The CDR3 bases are TGTGCCAGCAGTCTGACAGGGGCCCATGGCTACACCTTC. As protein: CASSLTGAHGYTF.